This entry lists 9 T cell receptor beta chains sequenced from one sample in a study of cytomegalovirus exposure and HLA in healthy donors. Primers: 60 Vbeta forward and 13 Jbeta reverse. Some clones are missing from TCRdb's copy, which holds only in-frame ones; the method was immunoSEQ multiplex PCR. The table lists about 140,000 clones, approximately 84% of them singletons. The material sequenced was PBMCs. The receptor source for this set is a middle-aged woman in good health and CMV-seronegative.

The chain combines TRBV5-1 with TRBJ2-5; TRBD2 agrees at 11 bases. The CDR3 runs to 14 residues. V was pared by 4 bases and J by 5 bases, with 4 bases of the junction left unmatched. Germline values: CDR1 SGHRS, CDR2 YFSETQ. CDR3 sequence reads: CASSIRTSGETQYF. In DNA, the CDR3 is TGCGCCAGCAGCATCAGGACTAGCGGGGAGACCCAGTACTTC.

This chain uses TRBV11-3 with TRBJ2-1; 7 positions match TRBD2. From germline, CDR1 is SGHNT and CDR2 YENEEA. The V gene end was trimmed by 3 bases and the J gene end by 9 bases; junction bases not matched to a gene: 11. The CDR3 is 15 amino acids. CDR3 loop: CASSFVAGDNGEQFF. The CDR3 DNA sequence: TGTGCCAGCAGCTTTGTGGCGGGAGATAACGGTGAGCAGTTCTTC.

The rearrangement joins TRBV7-3 to TRBJ2-1; the D is unclear. V gave up 2 bases and J gave up 7 bases, with 6 bases separating them. This CDR3 region has 12 residues. Germline lookup yields CDR1 SGHTA and CDR2 FQGTGA. The CDR3 sequence is CASSLVRNEQFF. CDR3 nucleotides: TGTGCCAGCAGCTTAGTTCGGAATGAGCAGTTCTTC. Full variable domain (remainder filled in from reference TRBV7-3 and TRBJ2-1): GAGVSQTPSNKVTEKGKYVELRCDPISGHTALYWYRQSLGQGPEFLIYFQGTGAADDSGLPNDRFFAVRPEGSVSTLKIQRTERGDSAVYLCASSLVRNEQFFGPGTRLTVL.

The rearrangement links TRBV5-1 to TRBJ2-1, with D possibly TRBD2 on 6 matching bases. Germline V gene lookup returns CDR1 SGHRS and CDR2 YFSETQ. Trimming shortened V by 0 bases and J by 3 bases, and 7 bases separated the two germline ends. This CDR3 spans 14 amino acids. CDR3 DNA sequence: TGCGCCAGCAGCTTGGACGGGAGCTACAATGAGCAGTTCTTC. This encodes CASSLDGSYNEQFF.

There are a few counts of this clone. The chain is built from TRBV21-1 and TRBJ2-1; the table assigns TRBD2, which was not confirmed against the DNA. TRBV21-1 corresponds to a pseudogene. This CDR3 has 16 amino acids. The CDR3 DNA follows: TGTGCCAGCAGCAAAGTCAGCGGCCACTCCTACAATGAGCAGTTCTTC. Its translation: CASSKVSGHSYNEQFF.

The chain uses TRBV5-1 and TRBJ2-2; TRBD2 might be the D (5 bases). Germline loops: CDR1 SGHRS, CDR2 YFSETQ. The CDR3 sequence is 15 residues long. The V and J ends lost 2 bases and 4 bases respectively, with 12 bases between them. The CDR3 reads CASSFEGRPTGELFF. CDR3 sequence (DNA): TGCGCCAGCAGCTTCGAGGGTAGGCCCACCGGGGAGCTGTTTTTT.

This chain connects TRBV11-3 to TRBJ2-1, with 10 nucleotides matching TRBD2. Germline V CDR1 and CDR2: SGHNT, YENEEA. The V gene end was trimmed by 5 bases and the J gene end by 1 base; junction bases not matched to a gene: 5. This CDR3 comprises 16 residues. The CDR3 region is CASSGLAEESYNEQFF. CDR3 in DNA: TGTGCCAGCAGCGGACTAGCGGAGGAATCCTACAATGAGCAGTTCTTC. Drawing the rest from reference TRBV11-3 and TRBJ2-1, the complete variable domain is EAGVVQSPRYKIIEKKQPVAFWCNPISGHNTLYWYLQNLGQGPELLIRYENEEAVDDSQLPKDRFSAERLKGVDSTLKIQPAELGDSAVYLCASSGLAEESYNEQFFGPGTRLTVL.

A single count supports this clone. This rearrangement joins TRBV9 to TRBJ2-3; weak D call: TRBD2 (6 bases). Deletions cut 3 bases from V and 2 bases from J, with 22 bases between. Germline V lookup: CDR1 SGDLS, CDR2 YYNGEE. CDR3 size: 18 residues. The CDR3 nucleotides are TGTGCCAGCAGCGGAACTCCGACAGAGACTAGATTCACAGATACGCAGTATTTT. Amino acids: CASSGTPTETRFTDTQYF.

This chain joins TRBV28 and TRBJ2-7, with TRBD2 as a possible D gene (5 bases). This CDR3 comprises 14 residues. Germline-derived CDR1 and CDR2 are MDHEN and SYDVKM. Trimming removed 7 bases at V and 5 bases at J, with 18 bases between. For the CDR3, the DNA is TGTGCCAGCACGGCGGCTAGCCTAACCCACGAGCAGTACTTC. It yields the protein CASTAASLTHEQYF.